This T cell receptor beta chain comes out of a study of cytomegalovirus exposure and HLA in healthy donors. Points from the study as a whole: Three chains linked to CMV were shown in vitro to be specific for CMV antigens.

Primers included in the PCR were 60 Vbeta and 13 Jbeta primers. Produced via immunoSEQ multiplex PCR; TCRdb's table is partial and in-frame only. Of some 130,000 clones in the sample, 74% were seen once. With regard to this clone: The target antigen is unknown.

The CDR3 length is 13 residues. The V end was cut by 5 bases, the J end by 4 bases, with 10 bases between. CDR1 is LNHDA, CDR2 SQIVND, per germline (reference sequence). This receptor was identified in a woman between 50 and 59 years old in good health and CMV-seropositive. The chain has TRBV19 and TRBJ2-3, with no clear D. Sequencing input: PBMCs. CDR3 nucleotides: TGTGCCAGTAGTGCGAGAGGTTCAGATACGCAGTATTTT. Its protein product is CASSARGSDTQYF.